These 5 T cell receptor beta chains were sequenced from one sample in a study of beta chain features in type 1 diabetes. Whole-study results and caveats: All four CD4+ subsets from Type 1 diabetes patients carried moderately but significantly shorter TCRB CDR3s.

The antigens for these receptors are not known. Since all of the isolated RNA was reverse transcribed, expressed TCRB transcripts were what got sequenced. Data came from immunoSEQ multiplex PCR; TCRdb stores just in-frame clones and leaves some out. The table shows about 160,000 clones, with roughly 8% occurring only once. Sequencing was carried out using central memory CD4+ T cells from blood. Receptors were obtained from a young woman with type 1 diabetes.

V is TRBV7-2 and J is TRBJ2-2; D not certain. This CDR3 is built from 13 residues. V was pared by 6 bases and J by 6 bases, with 11 bases between. Germline V CDR1 and CDR2: SGHTA, FQGNSA. The CDR3 region has the DNA TGTGCCAGCAGGTCCGGGTGGGCCGGGGAGCTGTTTTTT. It is translated as CASRSGWAGELFF. Supplemented by reference TRBV7-2 and TRBJ2-2, the full variable domain reads GAGVSQSPSNKVTEKGKDVELRCDPISGHTALYWYRQSLGQGLEFLIYFQGNSAPDKSGLPSDRFSAERTGGSVSTLTIQRTQQEDSAVYLCASRSGWAGELFFGEGSRLTVL.

The CDR3 coding sequence is TGTGCCAGCAGCGTAGATCGGGGAACTAATGAAAAACTGTTTTTT. Residues: CASSVDRGTNEKLFF. J is TRBJ1-4 and V is TRBV9; D gene uncertain. CDR1 and CDR2 (germline): SGDLS, YYNGEE. CDR3 length: 15 residues. V was trimmed by 0 bases and J by 1 base, leaving 7 bases between them. The full variable domain, its missing parts supplied by reference TRBV9 and TRBJ1-4, is DSGVTQTPKHLITATGQRVTLRCSPRSGDLSVYWYQQSLDQGLQFLIQYYNGEERAKGNILERFSAQQFPDLHSELNLSSLELGDSALYFCASSVDRGTNEKLFFGSGTQLSVL.

The chain employs TRBV5-4 and TRBJ1-5; D is undetermined. Trimming cost V 2 bases and J 4 bases, with 10 bases left between them. The CDR3 has 14 residues. Germline V CDR1 and CDR2: SGHNT, YYREEE (reference sequence). The CDR3 DNA sequence: TGTGCCAGCAGCTTTATGCCAGAAAATCAGCCCCAGCATTTT. It yields the protein CASSFMPENQPQHF. Based on the CDR3 plus reference TRBV5-4 and TRBJ1-5, the full variable domain is ETGVTQSPTHLIKTRGQQVTLRCSSQSGHNTVSWYQQALGQGPQFIFQYYREEENGRGNFPPRFSGLQFPNYSSELNVNALELDDSALYLCASSFMPENQPQHFGDGTRLSIL.

This clone was seen only a few times. The chain employs TRBV7-3 and TRBJ2-3; 8 bases are shared with TRBD2. The CDR3 loop spans 16 amino acids. CDR1 and CDR2 from the germline V gene are SGHTA and FQGTGA. The V gene end was trimmed by 5 bases and the J gene end by 4 bases; junction bases not matched to a gene: 11. The DNA for the CDR3 is TGTGCCAGCAGCCTTCGGTGGGCGGGAGGACCAGATACGCAGTATTTT. Translation: CASSLRWAGGPDTQYF.

The V and J genes are TRBV18 and TRBJ1-2, with D possibly being TRBD1 (6 bases). Germline assignment: CDR1 KGHSH and CDR2 LQKENI. The CDR3 totals 12 residues. The V end was cut by 2 bases, the J end by 6 bases, with 7 bases between. The chain's CDR3 is CASSPNRDGYTF. In DNA, the CDR3 is TGTGCCAGCTCACCAAACAGGGATGGCTACACCTTC.